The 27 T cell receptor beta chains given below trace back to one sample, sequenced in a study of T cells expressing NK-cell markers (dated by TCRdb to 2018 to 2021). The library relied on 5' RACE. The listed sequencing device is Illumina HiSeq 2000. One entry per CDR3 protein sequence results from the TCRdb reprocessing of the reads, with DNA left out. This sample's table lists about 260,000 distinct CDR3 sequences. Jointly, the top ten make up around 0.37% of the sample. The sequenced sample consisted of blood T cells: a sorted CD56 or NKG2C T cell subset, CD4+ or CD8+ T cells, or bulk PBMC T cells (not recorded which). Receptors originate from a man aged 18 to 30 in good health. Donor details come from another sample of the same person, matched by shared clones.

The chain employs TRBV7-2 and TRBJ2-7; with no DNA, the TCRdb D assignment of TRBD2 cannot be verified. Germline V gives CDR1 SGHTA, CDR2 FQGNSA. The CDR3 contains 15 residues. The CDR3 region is CASSKLAGPSYEQYF.

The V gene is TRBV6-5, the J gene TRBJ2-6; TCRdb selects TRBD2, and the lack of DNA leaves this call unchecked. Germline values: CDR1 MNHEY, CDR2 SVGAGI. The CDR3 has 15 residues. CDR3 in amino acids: CASSRGGAGANVLTF.

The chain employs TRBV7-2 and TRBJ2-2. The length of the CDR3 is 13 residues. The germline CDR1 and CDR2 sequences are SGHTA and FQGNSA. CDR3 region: CASSHSGPGELFF. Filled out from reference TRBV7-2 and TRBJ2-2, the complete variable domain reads GAGVSQSPSNKVTEKGKDVELRCDPISGHTALYWYRQSLGQGLEFLIYFQGNSAPDKSGLPSDRFSAERTGGSVSTLTIQRTQQEDSAVYLCASSHSGPGELFFGEGSRLTVL.

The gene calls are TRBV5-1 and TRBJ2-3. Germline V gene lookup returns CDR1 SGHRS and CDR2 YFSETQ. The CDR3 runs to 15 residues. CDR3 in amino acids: CASRLDSFSTDTQYF. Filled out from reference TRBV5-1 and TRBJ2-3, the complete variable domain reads KAGVTQTPRYLIKTRGQQVTLSCSPISGHRSVSWYQQTPGQGLQFLFEYFSETQRNKGNFPGRFSGRQFSNSRSEMNVSTLELGDSALYLCASRLDSFSTDTQYFGPGTRLTVL.

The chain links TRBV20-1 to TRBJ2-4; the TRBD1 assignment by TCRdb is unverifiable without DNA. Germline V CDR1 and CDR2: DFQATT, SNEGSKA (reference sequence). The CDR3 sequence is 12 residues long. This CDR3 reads CSVGDAKNIQYF.

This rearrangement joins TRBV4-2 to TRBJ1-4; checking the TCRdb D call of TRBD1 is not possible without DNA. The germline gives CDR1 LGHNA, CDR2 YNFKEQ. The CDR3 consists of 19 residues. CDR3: CASSRAQGQPDLRNEKLFF.

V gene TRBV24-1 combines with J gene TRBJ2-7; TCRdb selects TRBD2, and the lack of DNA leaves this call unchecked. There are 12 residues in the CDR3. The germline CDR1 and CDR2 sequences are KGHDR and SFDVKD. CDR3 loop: CATSVGPNEQYF.

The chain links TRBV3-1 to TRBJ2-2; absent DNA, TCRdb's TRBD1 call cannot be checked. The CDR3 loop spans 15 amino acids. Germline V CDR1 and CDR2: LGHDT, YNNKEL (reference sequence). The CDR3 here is CASSRDRVASGELFF. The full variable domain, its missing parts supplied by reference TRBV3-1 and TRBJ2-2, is DTAVSQTPKYLVTQMGNDKSIKCEQNLGHDTMYWYKQDSKKFLKIMFSYNNKELIINETVPNRFSPKSPDKAHLNLHINSLELGDSAVYFCASSRDRVASGELFFGEGSRLTVL.

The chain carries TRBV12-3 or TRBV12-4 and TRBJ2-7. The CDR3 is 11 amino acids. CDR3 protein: CASSSTYEQYF.

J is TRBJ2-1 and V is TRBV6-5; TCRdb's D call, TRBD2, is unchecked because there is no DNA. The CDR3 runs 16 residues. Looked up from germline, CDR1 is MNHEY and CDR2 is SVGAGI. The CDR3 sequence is CASSYSRAVPNNEQFF.

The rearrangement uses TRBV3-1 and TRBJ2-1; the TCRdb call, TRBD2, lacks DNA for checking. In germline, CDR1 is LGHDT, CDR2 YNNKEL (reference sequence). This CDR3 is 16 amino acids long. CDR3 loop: CASSAQPGLAGPTQFF.

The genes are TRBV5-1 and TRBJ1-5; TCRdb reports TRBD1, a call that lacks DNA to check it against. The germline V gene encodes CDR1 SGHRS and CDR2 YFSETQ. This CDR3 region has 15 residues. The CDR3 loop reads CASSRGTGRNQPQHF.

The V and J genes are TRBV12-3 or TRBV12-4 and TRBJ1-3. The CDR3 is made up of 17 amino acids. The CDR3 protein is CASRKRPSQLNGNTIYF.

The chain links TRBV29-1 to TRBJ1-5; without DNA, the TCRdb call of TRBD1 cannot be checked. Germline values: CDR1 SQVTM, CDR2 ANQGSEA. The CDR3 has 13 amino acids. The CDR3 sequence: CSAGGAGNQPQHF. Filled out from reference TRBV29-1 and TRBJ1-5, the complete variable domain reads SAVISQKPSRDICQRGTSLTIQCQVDSQVTMMFWYRQQPGQSLTLIATANQGSEATYESGFVIDKFPISRPNLTFSTLTVSNMSPEDSSIYLCSAGGAGNQPQHFGDGTRLSIL.

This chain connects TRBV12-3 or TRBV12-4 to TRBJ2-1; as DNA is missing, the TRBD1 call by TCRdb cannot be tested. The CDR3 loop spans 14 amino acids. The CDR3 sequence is CASSLDRAVNEQFF.

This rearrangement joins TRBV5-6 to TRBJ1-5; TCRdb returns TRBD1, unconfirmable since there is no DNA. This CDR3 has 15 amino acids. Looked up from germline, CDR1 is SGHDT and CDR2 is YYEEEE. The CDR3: CASSSAGEIGQPQHF.

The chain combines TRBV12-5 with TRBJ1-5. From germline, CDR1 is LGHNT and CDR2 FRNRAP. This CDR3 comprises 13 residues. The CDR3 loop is CASALATDQPQHF.

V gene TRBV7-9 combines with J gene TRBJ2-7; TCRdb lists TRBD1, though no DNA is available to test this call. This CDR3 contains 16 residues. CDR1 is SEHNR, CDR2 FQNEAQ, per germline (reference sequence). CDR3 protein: CASSKRGQGKSYEQYF.

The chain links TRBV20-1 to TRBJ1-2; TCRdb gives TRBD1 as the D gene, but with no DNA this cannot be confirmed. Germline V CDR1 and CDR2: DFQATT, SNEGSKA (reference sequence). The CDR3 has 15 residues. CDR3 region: CSARAVVGQGYGYTF.

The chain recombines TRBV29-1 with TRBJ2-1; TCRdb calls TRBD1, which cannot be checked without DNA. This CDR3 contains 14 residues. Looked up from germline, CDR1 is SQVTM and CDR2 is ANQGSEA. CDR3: CSAKRQGIYNEQFF.

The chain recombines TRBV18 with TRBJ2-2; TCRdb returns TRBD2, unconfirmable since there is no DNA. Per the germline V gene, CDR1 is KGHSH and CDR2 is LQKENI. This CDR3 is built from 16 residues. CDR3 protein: CASSPGLAGVGGELFF.

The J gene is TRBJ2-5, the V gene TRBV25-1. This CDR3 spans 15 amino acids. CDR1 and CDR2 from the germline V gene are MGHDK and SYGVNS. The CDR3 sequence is CASSDYPGVGETQYF.

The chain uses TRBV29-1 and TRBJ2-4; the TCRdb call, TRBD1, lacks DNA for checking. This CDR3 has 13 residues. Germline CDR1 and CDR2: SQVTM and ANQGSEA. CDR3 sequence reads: CSAGGQNKNIQYF.

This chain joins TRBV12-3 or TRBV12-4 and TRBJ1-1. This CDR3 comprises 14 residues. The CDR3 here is CASSLRSVNTEAFF.

The CDR3: CASSQDGRLAGYEQFF. The chain carries TRBV4-1 and TRBJ2-1; the D call from TCRdb, TRBD2, cannot be confirmed without DNA. Germline V gene data show CDR1 as MGHRA and CDR2 as YSYEKL. This CDR3 spans 16 amino acids.

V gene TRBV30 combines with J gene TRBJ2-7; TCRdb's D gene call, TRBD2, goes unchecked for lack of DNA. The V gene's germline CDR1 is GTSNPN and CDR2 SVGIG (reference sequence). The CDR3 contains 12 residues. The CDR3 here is CACKGGTYEQYF.

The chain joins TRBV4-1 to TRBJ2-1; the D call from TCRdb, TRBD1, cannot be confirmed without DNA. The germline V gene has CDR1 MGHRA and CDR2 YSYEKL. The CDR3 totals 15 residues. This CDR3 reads CASSQVGTNNNEQFF.